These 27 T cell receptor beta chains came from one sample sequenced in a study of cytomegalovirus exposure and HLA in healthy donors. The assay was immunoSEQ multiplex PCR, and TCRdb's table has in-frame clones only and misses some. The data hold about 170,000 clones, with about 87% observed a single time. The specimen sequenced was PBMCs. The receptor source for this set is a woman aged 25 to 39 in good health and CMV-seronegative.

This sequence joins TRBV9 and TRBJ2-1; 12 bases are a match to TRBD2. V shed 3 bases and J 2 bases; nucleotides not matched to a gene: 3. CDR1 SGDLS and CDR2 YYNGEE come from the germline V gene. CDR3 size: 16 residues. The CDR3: CASSAGLAGTYNEQFF. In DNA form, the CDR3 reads TGTGCCAGCAGCGCCGGACTAGCGGGGACCTACAATGAGCAGTTCTTC.

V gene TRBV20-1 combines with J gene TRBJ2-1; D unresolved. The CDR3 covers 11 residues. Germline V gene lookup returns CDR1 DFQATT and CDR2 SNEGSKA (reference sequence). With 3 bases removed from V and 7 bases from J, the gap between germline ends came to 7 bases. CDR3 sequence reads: CSARGLNEQFF. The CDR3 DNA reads TGCAGTGCTAGGGGCCTTAATGAGCAGTTCTTC.

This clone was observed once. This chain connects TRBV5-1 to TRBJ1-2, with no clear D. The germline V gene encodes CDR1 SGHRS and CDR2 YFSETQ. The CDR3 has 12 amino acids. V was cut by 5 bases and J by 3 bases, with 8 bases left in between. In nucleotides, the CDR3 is TGCGCCAGCAGTCCAGAGGACTATGGCTACACCTTC. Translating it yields CASSPEDYGYTF.

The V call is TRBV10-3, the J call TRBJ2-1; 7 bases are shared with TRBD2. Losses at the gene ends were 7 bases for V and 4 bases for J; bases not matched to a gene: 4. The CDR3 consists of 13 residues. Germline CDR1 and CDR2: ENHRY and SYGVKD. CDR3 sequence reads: CAIKAGEYNEQFF. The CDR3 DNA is TGTGCCATCAAGGCGGGGGAGTACAATGAGCAGTTCTTC.

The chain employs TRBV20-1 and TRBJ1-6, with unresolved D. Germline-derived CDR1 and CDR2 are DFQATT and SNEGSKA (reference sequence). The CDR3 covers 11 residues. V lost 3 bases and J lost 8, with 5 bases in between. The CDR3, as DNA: TGCAGTGCTAGGCGCTATTCACCCCTCCACTTT. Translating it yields CSARRYSPLHF.

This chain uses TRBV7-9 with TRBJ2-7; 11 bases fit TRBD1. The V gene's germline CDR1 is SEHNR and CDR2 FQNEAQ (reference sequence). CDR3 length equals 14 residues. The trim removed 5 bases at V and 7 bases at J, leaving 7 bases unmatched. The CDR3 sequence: CASSQGQGAREQYF. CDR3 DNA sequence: TGTGCCAGCAGCCAAGGACAGGGGGCGCGTGAGCAGTACTTC.

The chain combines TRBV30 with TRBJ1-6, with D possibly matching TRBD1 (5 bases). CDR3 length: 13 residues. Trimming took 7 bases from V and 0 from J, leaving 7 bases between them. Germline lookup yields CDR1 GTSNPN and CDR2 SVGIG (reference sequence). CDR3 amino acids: CAYRSSYNSPLHF. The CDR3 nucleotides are TGTGCCTACAGGAGCTCCTATAATTCACCCCTCCACTTT.

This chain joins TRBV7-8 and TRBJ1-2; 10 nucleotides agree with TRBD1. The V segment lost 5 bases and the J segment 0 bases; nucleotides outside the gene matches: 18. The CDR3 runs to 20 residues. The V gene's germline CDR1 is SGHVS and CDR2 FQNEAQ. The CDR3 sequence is CASSLSRSGQGPSSNYGYTF. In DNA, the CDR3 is TGTGCCAGCAGCCTTAGTCGGTCGGGACAGGGGCCTTCATCTAACTATGGCTACACCTTC.

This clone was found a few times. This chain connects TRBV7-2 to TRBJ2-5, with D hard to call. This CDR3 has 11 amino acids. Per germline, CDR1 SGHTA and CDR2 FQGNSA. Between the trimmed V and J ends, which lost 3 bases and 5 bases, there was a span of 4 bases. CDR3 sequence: CASSFQETQYF. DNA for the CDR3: TGTGCCAGCAGCTTTCAGGAGACCCAGTACTTC.

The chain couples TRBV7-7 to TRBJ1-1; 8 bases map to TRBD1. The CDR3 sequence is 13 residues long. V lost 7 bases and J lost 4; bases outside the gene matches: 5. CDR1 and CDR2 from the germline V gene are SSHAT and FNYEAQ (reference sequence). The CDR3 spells CASTRQGFTEAFF. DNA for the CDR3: TGTGCCAGCACCCGACAGGGGTTCACTGAAGCTTTCTTT.

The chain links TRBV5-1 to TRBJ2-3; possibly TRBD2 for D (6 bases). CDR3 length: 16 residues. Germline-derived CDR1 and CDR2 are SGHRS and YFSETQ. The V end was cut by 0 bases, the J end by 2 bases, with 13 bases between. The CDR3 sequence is CASSLAGPRDTDTQYF. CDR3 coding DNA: TGCGCCAGCAGCTTGGCAGGGCCGCGGGACACAGATACGCAGTATTTT.

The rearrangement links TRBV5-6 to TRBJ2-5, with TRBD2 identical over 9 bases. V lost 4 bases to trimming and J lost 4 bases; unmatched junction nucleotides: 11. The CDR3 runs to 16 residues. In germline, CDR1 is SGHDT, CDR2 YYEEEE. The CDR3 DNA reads TGTGCCAGCAGCCACAGTAGCGGGGGAATTACAGAGACCCAGTACTTC. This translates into CASSHSSGGITETQYF.

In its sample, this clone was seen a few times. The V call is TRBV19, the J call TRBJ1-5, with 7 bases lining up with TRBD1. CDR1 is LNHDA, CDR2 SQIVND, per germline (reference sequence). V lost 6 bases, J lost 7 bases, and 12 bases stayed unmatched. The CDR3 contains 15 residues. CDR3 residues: CASSPQGTAGQPQHF. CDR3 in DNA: TGTGCCAGTAGCCCACAGGGGACCGCCGGGCAGCCCCAGCATTTT. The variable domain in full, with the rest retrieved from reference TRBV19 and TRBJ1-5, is DGGITQSPKYLFRKEGQNVTLSCEQNLNHDAMYWYRQDPGQGLRLIYYSQIVNDFQKGDIAEGYSVSREKKESFPLTVTSAQKNPTAFYLCASSPQGTAGQPQHFGDGTRLSIL.

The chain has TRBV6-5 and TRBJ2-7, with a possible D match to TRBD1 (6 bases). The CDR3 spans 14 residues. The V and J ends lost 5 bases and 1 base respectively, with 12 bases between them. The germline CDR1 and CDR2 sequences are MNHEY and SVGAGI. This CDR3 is CASSTRQVSYEQYF. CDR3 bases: TGTGCCAGCAGTACGCGACAGGTTTCCTACGAGCAGTACTTC.

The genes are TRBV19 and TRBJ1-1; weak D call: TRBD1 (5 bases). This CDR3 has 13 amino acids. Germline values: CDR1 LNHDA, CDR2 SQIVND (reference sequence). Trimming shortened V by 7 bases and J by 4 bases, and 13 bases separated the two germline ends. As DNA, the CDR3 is TGTGCCAGTAATAGGGGCTTCGGCACTGAAGCTTTCTTT. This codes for CASNRGFGTEAFF.

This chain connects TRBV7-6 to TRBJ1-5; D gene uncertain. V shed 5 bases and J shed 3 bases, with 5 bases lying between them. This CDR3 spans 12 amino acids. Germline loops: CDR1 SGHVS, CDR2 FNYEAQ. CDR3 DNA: TGTGCCAGCAGCCCTATCAATCAGCCCCAGCATTTT. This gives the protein CASSPINQPQHF. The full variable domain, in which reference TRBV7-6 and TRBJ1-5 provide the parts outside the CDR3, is GAGVSQSPRYKVTKRGQDVALRCDPISGHVSLYWYRQALGQGPEFLTYFNYEAQQDKSGLPNDRFSAERPEGSISTLTIQRTEQRDSAMYRCASSPINQPQHFGDGTRLSIL.

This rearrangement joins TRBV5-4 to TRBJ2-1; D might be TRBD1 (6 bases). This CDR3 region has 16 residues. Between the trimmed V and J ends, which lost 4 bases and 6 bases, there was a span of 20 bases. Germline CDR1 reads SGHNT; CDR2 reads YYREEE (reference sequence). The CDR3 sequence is CASSKLGQGRRNEQFF. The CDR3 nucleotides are TGTGCCAGCAGCAAGTTAGGGCAGGGGCGCCGCAATGAGCAGTTCTTC.

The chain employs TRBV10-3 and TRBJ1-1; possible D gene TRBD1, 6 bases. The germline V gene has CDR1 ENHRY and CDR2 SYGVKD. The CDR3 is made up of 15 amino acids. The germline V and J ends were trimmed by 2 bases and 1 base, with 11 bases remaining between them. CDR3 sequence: CAISERGGGNTEAFF. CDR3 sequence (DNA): TGTGCCATCAGTGAGAGGGGAGGGGGGAACACTGAAGCTTTCTTT.

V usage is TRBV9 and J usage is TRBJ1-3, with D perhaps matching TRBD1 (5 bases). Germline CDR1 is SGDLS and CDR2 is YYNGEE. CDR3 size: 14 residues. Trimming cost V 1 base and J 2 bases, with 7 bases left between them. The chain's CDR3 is CASSVLGAGNTIYF. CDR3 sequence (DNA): TGTGCCAGCAGCGTATTAGGGGCTGGAAACACCATATATTTT.

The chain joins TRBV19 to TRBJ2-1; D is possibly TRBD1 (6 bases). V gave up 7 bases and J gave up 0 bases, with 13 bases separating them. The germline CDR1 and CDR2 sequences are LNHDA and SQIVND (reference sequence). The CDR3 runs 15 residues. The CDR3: CASTRGSSSYNEQFF. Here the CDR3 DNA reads TGTGCCAGTACTAGGGGGTCGAGCTCCTACAATGAGCAGTTCTTC.

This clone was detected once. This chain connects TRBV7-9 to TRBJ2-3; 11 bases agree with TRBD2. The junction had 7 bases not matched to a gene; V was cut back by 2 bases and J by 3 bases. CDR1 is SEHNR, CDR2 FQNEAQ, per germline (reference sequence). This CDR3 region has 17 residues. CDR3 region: CASSLRLTSGDTDTQYF. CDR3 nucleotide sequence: TGTGCCAGCAGCTTAAGGTTGACTAGCGGGGATACAGATACGCAGTATTTT.

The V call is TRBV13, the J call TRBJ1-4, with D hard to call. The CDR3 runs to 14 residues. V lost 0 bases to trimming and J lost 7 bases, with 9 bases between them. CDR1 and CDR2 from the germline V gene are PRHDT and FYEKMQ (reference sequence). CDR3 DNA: TGTGCCAGCAGCTTAGGCCGGTCTACTGAAAAACTGTTTTTT. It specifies CASSLGRSTEKLFF.

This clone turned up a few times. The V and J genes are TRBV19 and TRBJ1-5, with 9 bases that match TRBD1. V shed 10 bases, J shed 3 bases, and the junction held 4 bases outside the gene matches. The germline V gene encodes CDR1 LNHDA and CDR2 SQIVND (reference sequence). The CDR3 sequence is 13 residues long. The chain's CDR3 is CATWDRDNQPQHF. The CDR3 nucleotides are TGTGCCACCTGGGACAGGGACAATCAGCCCCAGCATTTT.

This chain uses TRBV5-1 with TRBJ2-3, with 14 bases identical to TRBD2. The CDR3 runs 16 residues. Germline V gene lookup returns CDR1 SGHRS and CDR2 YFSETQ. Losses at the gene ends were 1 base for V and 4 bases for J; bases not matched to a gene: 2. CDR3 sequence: CASSLPTSGGADTQYF. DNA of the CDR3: TGCGCCAGCAGCTTGCCGACTAGCGGGGGGGCAGATACGCAGTATTTT.

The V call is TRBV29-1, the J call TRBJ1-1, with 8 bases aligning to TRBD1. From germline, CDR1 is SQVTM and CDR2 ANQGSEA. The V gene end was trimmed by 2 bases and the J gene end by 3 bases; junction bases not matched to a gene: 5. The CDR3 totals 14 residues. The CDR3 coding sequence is TGCAGCGTTGAACGACAGGGGAGGGACACTGAAGCTTTCTTT. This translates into CSVERQGRDTEAFF.

CDR3 sequence (DNA): TGTGCCAGCAGCCGAAATACAGGGGTAACTGGAAACACCATATATTTT. Protein sequence: CASSRNTGVTGNTIYF. This sequence joins TRBV11-2 and TRBJ1-3, with 7 bases identical to TRBD1. V lost 5 bases and J lost 2; bases outside the gene matches: 9. Germline V CDR1 and CDR2: SGHAT, FQNNGV. The CDR3 spans 16 residues.

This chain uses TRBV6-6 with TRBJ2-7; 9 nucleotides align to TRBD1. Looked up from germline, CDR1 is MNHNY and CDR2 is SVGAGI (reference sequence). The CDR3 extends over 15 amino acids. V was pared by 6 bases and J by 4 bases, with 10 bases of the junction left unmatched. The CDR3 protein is CASSQGTGIFYEQYF. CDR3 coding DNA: TGTGCCAGCAGCCAAGGGACAGGGATCTTTTACGAGCAGTACTTC.